This T cell receptor beta chain was sequenced during a study of T cell clonotyping in hematopoietic cell transplantation. Concerning this clone itself: The antigen is undetermined. The junction does not match germline at one end; this may be a read error.

TCRdb's copy holds only in-frame clones and misses some; the assay was immunoSEQ multiplex PCR. The sample shows approximately 9,100 clones, roughly 79% of them seen only once. The CDR3 runs to 16 residues. CDR1 ENHRY and CDR2 SYGVKD come from the germline V gene. Study-level points and caveats: Broader posttransplant TCR repertoire diversity was predicted by graft donor and pretransplant recipient Inverse Simpson Index values.

The source is a female patient aged 50-60 years who had an allogeneic stem cell transplant from an unrelated donor, so the T cells may come from the graft donor. Some clones in this sample may be carry-over from other donors' samples. V and J are TRBV10-3 and TRBJ2-5; 11 bases match TRBD2. This sample comprised peripheral blood mononuclear cells, obtained 180 days after allogeneic stem cell transplant. The CDR3 is CAISAPLAGEGETQYF. The DNA of the CDR3 is TGCGCCATCAGTGCCCCACTAGCGGGGGAGGGGGAGACCCAGTACTTC.